This T cell receptor beta chain was sequenced for a study of shared clonotypes between healthy human individuals. Produced via immunoSEQ multiplex PCR; TCRdb's table is partial and in-frame only. The data hold 2 million to 2.5 million clones, with just over 90% observed a single time. Notes on the study in general: The sharing of approximately 5.1% of naive CD4 clonotypes was seen across a handful of donors.

Concerning this clone itself: As yet, its antigen is unknown. Distinct nucleotide sequences in the sample also encode this CDR3.

The naive CD8 subset, CD45RO-negative cells positively selected for CCR7, excluded terminally differentiated effector memory CD45RA+ cells. Study donors comprised healthy, HIV-negative adults devoid of recent acute infection or vaccination. Unmatched junction bases numbered 5, after V lost 5 bases and J lost 8 bases. The CDR3 has 14 residues. Germline V gives CDR1 MNHEY, CDR2 SMNVEV (reference sequence). Sample: naive CD8+ T cells from PBMCs. The sequence was obtained from a man aged 18 to 30 in good health. Some clones in this sample may be carry-over from other donors' samples. J is TRBJ1-4 and V is TRBV27; TRBD1 agrees at 10 bases. The CDR3 DNA sequence: TGTGCCAGCAGTCTCCGGGACAGGGGCGAAAAACTGTTTTTT. Translated: CASSLRDRGEKLFF.